This TCR beta chain was retrieved from a study of blood T cells in healthy people across ages. General observations from the study: While age rose, TCR beta diversity per million T cells dropped in a roughly linear way.

The CDR3 is 14 residues long. Germline V lookup: CDR1 SGHRS, CDR2 YFSETQ. V lost 3 bases and J lost 3; bases outside the gene matches: 6. The use of a sample-barcoded 5' primer and a J-beta primer mix characterized a second PCR of about 7 to 12 cycles. TCRdb called the 5' RACE reads again in MiXCR, with one record for every CDR3 protein. The sample lists roughly 1.9 million distinct CDR3 sequences; about two fifths were seen once. This clonotype was seen more than once but under ten times. What it recognizes is unknown. The sample taken for sequencing was blood. The gene calls are TRBV5-1 and TRBJ2-7; 7 bases line up with TRBD1. This TCR was recovered from a human donor in good health. The CDR3 is CASSWGTDFYEQYF. The CDR3 coding sequence is TGCGCCAGCAGCTGGGGGACAGATTTCTACGAGCAGTACTTC.